The rows below give T cell receptor beta chains drawn from one sample of a study of T cells expressing NK-cell markers. From its re-call of the 5' RACE reads, TCRdb lists each CDR3 protein once, without DNA. The repertoire table contains approximately 110,000 distinct CDR3 sequences. The sample taken for sequencing was blood T cells: a sorted CD56 or NKG2C T cell subset, CD4+ or CD8+ T cells, or bulk PBMC T cells (not recorded which). These receptors all stem from a woman between 18 and 69 years old in good health. CDR3s include the opening cysteine and the closing phenylalanine or tryptophan. Fields, in order: J gene, V gene, CDR3 protein.

TRBJ1-1 TRBV19 CASSIGRGPTTEAFF
TRBJ2-7 TRBV6-2/TRBV6-3 CASSALGQGADEQYF
TRBJ2-5 TRBV20-1 CSASSGGPTSYYQETQYF
TRBJ1-5 TRBV20-1 CSARDLDRAYPQHF
TRBJ2-3 TRBV4-3 CASSQVPGQGAGDTQYF
TRBJ1-5 TRBV12-3/TRBV12-4 CASSPPDSGVGQPQHF
TRBJ2-5 TRBV27 CASSLFSGGGETQYF
TRBJ1-3 TRBV7-2 CASIGLTGNSGNTIYF
TRBJ1-5 TRBV20-1 CSAPDPYNQPQHF
TRBJ2-1 TRBV11-3 CASSTRGVNEQFF
TRBJ2-2 TRBV7-8 CASSFPRDPNTGELFF
TRBJ1-1 TRBV13 CASSLGGRVEAFF
TRBJ2-5 TRBV28 CASSLRGPETQYF
TRBJ1-4 TRBV12-3/TRBV12-4 CASSRTPSVGQLFF
TRBJ1-6 TRBV28 CASRPRGPYNSPLHF
TRBJ2-6 TRBV5-6 CASSLQHGDVLTF
TRBJ1-1 TRBV7-9 CASSLAAMGAGGTEAFF
TRBJ1-1 TRBV4-1 CASSPLPGIEAFF
TRBJ2-1 TRBV4-3 CASSQVASGGFSYNEQFF
TRBJ2-1 TRBV18 CASSPPPVVSYNEQFF
TRBJ2-3 TRBV6-1 CASYPGLAGEERITDTQYF
TRBJ2-1 TRBV7-8 CASSSSGGDSYNEQFF
TRBJ1-2 TRBV11-2 CASSLGNRLGYTF
TRBJ2-7 TRBV4-2 CASSQKTGLAGALSYEQYF
TRBJ2-1 TRBV7-2 CASSLATSGRASSYNEQFF
TRBJ2-7 TRBV5-1 CASKEGTEQYF
TRBJ2-1 TRBV11-1 CASSLAPGLAVSYNEQFF
TRBJ2-2 TRBV29-1 CSSRWGTGELFF
TRBJ2-2 TRBV6-2/TRBV6-3 CASSPFGGAGELFF
TRBJ1-1 TRBV15 CATSRPGQMNTEAFF
TRBJ1-1 TRBV5-5 CASSLSGTAEAFF
TRBJ2-4 TRBV12-3/TRBV12-4 CATSQTGANIQYF
TRBJ2-1 TRBV7-6 CASSLAAEYNEQFF
TRBJ2-7 TRBV5-4 CASSPFQGGRYEQYF
TRBJ2-3 TRBV4-1 CASSQMGGPAEDTQYF
TRBJ2-3 TRBV9 CASSAGLAGVPTDTQYF
TRBJ2-1 TRBV30 CAWSVHSGRNEQFF
TRBJ2-3 TRBV11-2 CASSLLLAGGVAGTDTQYF
TRBJ1-5 TRBV19 CASSMDSGTNQPQHF
TRBJ1-1 TRBV6-5 CASRGGTEAFF
TRBJ2-1 TRBV5-4 CASSVGGSYNEQFF
TRBJ2-1 TRBV19 CASSIDWEGTHDEQFF
TRBJ2-4 TRBV27 CAPFGTVAKNIQYF